The 28 T cell receptor beta chains below all came from one sample that was sequenced in a study of cytomegalovirus exposure and HLA in healthy donors. The PCR contained 60 Vbeta and 13 Jbeta primers. TCRdb keeps only in-frame clones here, not all; method: immunoSEQ multiplex PCR. Among roughly 250,000 clones, 84% were seen once, and the ten largest hold 2%. The sequencing sample was made of PBMCs. The receptors originated from a woman in her thirties or forties in good health and CMV-seropositive.

This chain uses TRBV28 with TRBJ1-6, with TRBD1 matching 7 bases. The CDR3 contains 15 residues. Germline CDR1 MDHEN, CDR2 SYDVKM. Trimming took 6 bases from V and 6 from J; bases not matched to a gene: 8. The CDR3 here is CASRRGTVPNSPLHF. In nucleotides, the CDR3 is TGTGCCAGCAGACGGGGGACAGTACCTAATTCACCCCTCCACTTT.

The chain employs TRBV14 and TRBJ2-3; 11 nucleotides agree with TRBD2. V shed 4 bases, J shed 4 bases, and the junction held 4 bases outside the gene matches. Looked up from germline, CDR1 is SGHDN and CDR2 is FVKESK. The CDR3 spans 15 residues. This CDR3 is CASSRTSGSADTQYF. The CDR3 DNA reads as TGTGCCAGCAGCCGCACTAGCGGGAGTGCAGATACGCAGTATTTT.

This chain joins TRBV7-3 and TRBJ2-5; 9 nucleotides match TRBD2. This CDR3 is 14 amino acids long. With 4 bases clipped from V and 7 bases from J, the junction kept 7 bases outside the gene matches. Germline CDR1 reads SGHTA; CDR2 reads FQGTGA. The CDR3 here is CASSSLAGVGTQYF. CDR3 nucleotides: TGTGCCAGCAGCTCATTAGCGGGAGTCGGGACCCAGTACTTC.

The sample holds one count of this clone. The chain carries TRBV29-1 and TRBJ2-1; 8 bases align to TRBD2. V lost 8 bases and J lost 4; bases outside the gene matches: 10. Germline loops: CDR1 SQVTM, CDR2 ANQGSEA. The CDR3 has 14 amino acids. The CDR3 DNA follows: TGCAGCACCACCGGGACTAGGCCTTACAATGAGCAGTTCTTC. Translating gives CSTTGTRPYNEQFF.

The sample holds a few counts of this clone. The chain is built from TRBV4-3 and TRBJ1-3; no clear D gene. CDR1 and CDR2 (germline): LGHNA, YSLEER. The CDR3 totals 17 residues. The V end was cut by 3 bases, the J end by 2 bases, with 17 bases between. CDR3 sequence reads: CASSQATTPVAGNTIYF. The CDR3 DNA is TGCGCCAGCAGCCAGGCAACGACACCGGTAGCTGGAAACACCATATATTTT.

The V and J genes are TRBV29-1 and TRBJ1-2; 7 bases agree with TRBD1. V shed 3 bases, J shed 1 base, and the junction held 5 bases outside the gene matches. CDR3 length equals 14 residues. CDR1 is SQVTM, CDR2 ANQGSEA, per germline. The CDR3 protein is CSVEWTGNNYGYTF. The CDR3 region has the DNA TGCAGCGTTGAGTGGACAGGAAATAACTATGGCTACACCTTC.

V gene TRBV7-8 combines with J gene TRBJ2-1, with D perhaps matching TRBD1 (5 bases). Germline assignment: CDR1 SGHVS and CDR2 FQNEAQ. Trimming took off 3 bases at V and 0 bases at J, with 9 bases between the two ends. This CDR3 comprises 15 residues. CDR3 in DNA: TGTGCCAGCAGCTTTGGACAAAACTCCTACAATGAGCAGTTCTTC. Protein sequence: CASSFGQNSYNEQFF.

This chain joins TRBV27 and TRBJ2-1, with 15 bases fitting TRBD2. The CDR3 is 16 amino acids. V gave up 4 bases and J gave up 5 bases; unmatched junction bases: 3. Germline V gene lookup returns CDR1 MNHEY and CDR2 SMNVEV (reference sequence). The CDR3 region has the DNA TGTGCCAGCAGTTGGGGACTAGCGGGAGGTCACAATGAGCAGTTCTTC. Its protein is CASSWGLAGGHNEQFF.

This clone occurred once. The chain employs TRBV30 and TRBJ2-1; 12 positions match TRBD2. CDR3 length equals 14 residues. CDR1 and CDR2 from the germline V gene are GTSNPN and SVGIG (reference sequence). After removal of 2 bases from V and 9 bases from J, the junction contained 5 bases not matched to a gene. CDR3 region: CAWSPSGRAGEQFF. The CDR3, as DNA: TGTGCCTGGAGTCCTAGCGGGAGGGCCGGTGAGCAGTTCTTC.

The CDR3 region is CASSVVTSGDSYNEQFF. The CDR3 DNA is TGTGCCAGCAGCGTAGTAACTAGCGGGGACTCCTACAATGAGCAGTTCTTC. The chain employs TRBV9 and TRBJ2-1, with TRBD2 identical over 10 bases. V shed 0 bases, J shed 0 bases, and the junction held 3 bases outside the gene matches. The CDR3 consists of 17 residues. The germline V gene encodes CDR1 SGDLS and CDR2 YYNGEE.

In its sample, this clone was seen a few times. V and J are TRBV25-1 and TRBJ2-1, with a tentative D call TRBD1 (6 bases). V lost 6 bases to trimming and J lost 4 bases, with 13 bases between them. Germline-derived CDR1 and CDR2 are MGHDK and SYGVNS. The CDR3 has 14 residues. In DNA form, the CDR3 reads TGTGCCAGCAGCCCGACAGGCGTATACAATGAGCAGTTCTTC. This encodes CASSPTGVYNEQFF.

In DNA form, the CDR3 reads TGTGCCAGTAGTACCCTTACGGGGGTCTCCTATAATTCACCCCTCCACTTT. Amino acid sequence: CASSTLTGVSYNSPLHF. The rearrangement links TRBV19 to TRBJ1-6, with a tentative D call TRBD1 (5 bases). Deletions cut 4 bases from V and 0 bases from J, with 13 bases between. The CDR3 length is 17 residues. Per the germline V gene, CDR1 is LNHDA and CDR2 is SQIVND (reference sequence).

V is TRBV27 and J is TRBJ2-2; 7 bases are shared with TRBD1. V shed 4 bases, J shed 3 bases, and the junction held 5 bases outside the gene matches. There are 15 residues in the CDR3. The germline V gene has CDR1 MNHEY and CDR2 SMNVEV (reference sequence). CDR3 coding DNA: TGTGCCAGCAGTTCCCGACAGGGTTACACCGGGGAGCTGTTTTTT. Translating it yields CASSSRQGYTGELFF.

The chain combines TRBV21-1 with TRBJ2-7; the table's D call, TRBD2, has no DNA check behind it. TRBV21-1 has pseudogene status. The CDR3 has 14 amino acids. CDR3 protein: CASSKRGVKREQYF. In DNA, the CDR3 is TGTGCCAGCAGCAAACGCGGTGTTAAACGGGAGCAGTACTTC.

The rearrangement uses TRBV19 and TRBJ1-2, with a weak D call TRBD1 (6 bases). V was trimmed by 3 bases and J by 5 bases, leaving 16 bases between them. Germline CDR1 and CDR2: LNHDA and SQIVND (reference sequence). This CDR3 is built from 15 residues. CDR3 DNA sequence: TGTGCCAGTAGTATCGGAAACAGGGCAAGATATGGCTACACCTTC. It codes for CASSIGNRARYGYTF.

This clone appeared a few times. This chain connects TRBV11-2 to TRBJ2-7, with 7 bases fitting TRBD1. Germline lookup yields CDR1 SGHAT and CDR2 FQNNGV. The CDR3 contains 17 residues. V was pared by 0 bases and J by 2 bases, with 10 bases of the junction left unmatched. The CDR3, as DNA: TGTGCCAGCAGCTTAGACTCAGGGGGACGGAATACCTACGAGCAGTACTTC. Its translation: CASSLDSGGRNTYEQYF.

This sequence joins TRBV20-1 and TRBJ2-3; D call uncertain. The V end lost 4 bases, the J end lost 5 bases, and 7 bases lay between the germline ends. Germline V lookup: CDR1 DFQATT, CDR2 SNEGSKA (reference sequence). The CDR3 spans 11 residues. CDR3: CSAITGDTQYF. The CDR3 DNA is TGCAGTGCTATCACCGGAGATACGCAGTATTTT.

DNA of the CDR3: TGTGCCAGCAGCCCCTGGGGGGGGGTGTTCACTGAAGCTTTCTTT. Translated, it gives CASSPWGGVFTEAFF. The chain is built from TRBV5-6 and TRBJ1-1; TRBD1 is a possible D gene (5 bases). The CDR3 is 15 amino acids. Germline-derived CDR1 and CDR2 are SGHDT and YYEEEE. V dropped 4 bases and J dropped 4 bases, with 17 bases sitting between them.

This sequence joins TRBV19 and TRBJ2-5; a weak D match, TRBD2 (5 bases). CDR1 is LNHDA, CDR2 SQIVND, per germline (reference sequence). CDR3 size: 16 residues. The V end was cut by 6 bases, the J end by 1 base, with 18 bases between. The CDR3 is CASSRSGEVIQETQYF. CDR3 bases: TGTGCCAGTAGCCGGTCCGGGGAAGTGATCCAAGAGACCCAGTACTTC.

The chain has TRBV2 and TRBJ2-5; D ambiguous. Per germline, CDR1 SNHLY and CDR2 FYNNEI. The CDR3 contains 13 residues. V shed 0 bases and J shed 7 bases, with 9 bases lying between them. CDR3 sequence (DNA): TGTGCCAGCAGTGAAGCGCCCCCGGGGACCCAGTACTTC. It translates to CASSEAPPGTQYF. The whole variable domain, remainder taken from reference TRBV2 and TRBJ2-5, is EPEVTQTPSHQVTQMGQEVILRCVPISNHLYFYWYRQILGQKVEFLVSFYNNEISEKSEIFDDQFSVERPDGSNFTLKIRSTKLEDSAMYFCASSEAPPGTQYFGPGTRLLVL.

In DNA, the CDR3 is TGTGCCTGGATACGAGGGAGGCGCACAGATACGCAGTATTTT. Protein sequence: CAWIRGRRTDTQYF. The genes are TRBV30 and TRBJ2-3; D is perhaps TRBD2 (6 bases). V was shortened by 4 bases and J by 1 base, with 12 bases between the two germline ends. This CDR3 contains 14 residues. Germline CDR1 and CDR2: GTSNPN and SVGIG (reference sequence).

There are a few counts of this clone. V gene TRBV4-3 combines with J gene TRBJ1-3, with 7 positions matching TRBD1. The CDR3 runs to 17 residues. Per germline, CDR1 LGHNA and CDR2 YSLEER. The V and J ends lost 4 bases and 2 bases, in that order; junction bases with no gene match: 11. The CDR3 loop is CASSPRGGASAGNTIYF. CDR3 DNA sequence: TGCGCCAGCAGCCCCAGAGGGGGCGCTTCCGCTGGAAACACCATATATTTT.

The chain links TRBV7-8 to TRBJ2-6; the D is unclear. With 2 bases removed from V and 1 base from J, the gap between germline ends came to 3 bases. The CDR3 extends over 14 amino acids. Per germline, CDR1 SGHVS and CDR2 FQNEAQ. Written as DNA, the CDR3 is TGTGCCAGCAGCTTATCATCTGGGGCCAACGTCCTGACTTTC. Amino acids: CASSLSSGANVLTF.

CDR3 amino acids: CASSRDRGTNYGYTF. The CDR3 DNA sequence: TGTGCCAGCAGTAGGGACAGGGGGACCAACTATGGCTACACCTTC. The J gene is TRBJ1-2, the V gene TRBV27, with 11 bases matching TRBD1. Germline-derived CDR1 and CDR2 are MNHEY and SMNVEV (reference sequence). This CDR3 spans 15 amino acids. J lost 2 bases, V lost 5 bases, and 4 bases had no gene match.

The rearrangement links TRBV30 to TRBJ1-1; TRBD1 matches at 9 bases. V lost 7 bases and J lost 5; bases outside the gene matches: 8. Germline loops: CDR1 GTSNPN, CDR2 SVGIG (reference sequence). The CDR3 is 13 amino acids. CDR3 sequence reads: CALDRGLGTEAFF. The CDR3 nucleotides are TGTGCCTTAGACAGGGGGTTGGGTACTGAAGCTTTCTTT.

The chain carries TRBV7-2 and TRBJ1-5; TRBD1 matches 7 bases. Trimming took 5 bases from V and 1 from J; bases not matched to a gene: 5. The CDR3 consists of 15 residues. Germline values: CDR1 SGHTA, CDR2 FQGNSA. Here the CDR3 reads CASSLGGQSNQPQHF. CDR3 sequence (DNA): TGTGCCAGCAGCCTGGGGGGACAGAGCAATCAGCCCCAGCATTTT.

This clone was observed a handful of times. The V and J genes are TRBV19 and TRBJ2-2; a weak D match, TRBD1 (6 bases). The CDR3 consists of 16 residues. From germline, CDR1 is LNHDA and CDR2 SQIVND (reference sequence). The germline V and J ends were trimmed by 3 bases and 5 bases, with 16 bases remaining between them. The CDR3: CASSMRRGPSTGELFF. The CDR3 DNA sequence: TGTGCCAGTAGTATGCGCAGGGGCCCTTCTACCGGGGAGCTGTTTTTT.

The chain couples TRBV7-6 to TRBJ1-1; D perhaps matches TRBD1 (6 bases). The V gene lost 5 bases and the J gene lost 8 bases, with 18 bases spanning the gap. The germline CDR1 and CDR2 sequences are SGHVS and FNYEAQ. The CDR3 sequence is 14 residues long. The chain's CDR3 is CASSLSPQGWEAFF. CDR3 sequence (DNA): TGTGCCAGCAGCCTCTCCCCCCAGGGGTGGGAAGCTTTCTTT.